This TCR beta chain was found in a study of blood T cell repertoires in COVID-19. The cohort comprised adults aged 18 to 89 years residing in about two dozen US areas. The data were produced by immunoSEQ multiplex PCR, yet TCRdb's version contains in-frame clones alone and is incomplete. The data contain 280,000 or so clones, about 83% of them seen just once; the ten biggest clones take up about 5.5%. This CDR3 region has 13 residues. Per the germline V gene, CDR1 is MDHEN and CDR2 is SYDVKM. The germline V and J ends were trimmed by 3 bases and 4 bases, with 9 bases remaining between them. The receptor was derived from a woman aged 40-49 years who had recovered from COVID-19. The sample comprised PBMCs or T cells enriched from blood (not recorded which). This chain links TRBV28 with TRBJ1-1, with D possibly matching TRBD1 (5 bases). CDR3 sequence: CASSFRGGTEAFF. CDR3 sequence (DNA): TGTGCCAGCAGTTTTCGGGGGGGCACTGAAGCTTTCTTT.